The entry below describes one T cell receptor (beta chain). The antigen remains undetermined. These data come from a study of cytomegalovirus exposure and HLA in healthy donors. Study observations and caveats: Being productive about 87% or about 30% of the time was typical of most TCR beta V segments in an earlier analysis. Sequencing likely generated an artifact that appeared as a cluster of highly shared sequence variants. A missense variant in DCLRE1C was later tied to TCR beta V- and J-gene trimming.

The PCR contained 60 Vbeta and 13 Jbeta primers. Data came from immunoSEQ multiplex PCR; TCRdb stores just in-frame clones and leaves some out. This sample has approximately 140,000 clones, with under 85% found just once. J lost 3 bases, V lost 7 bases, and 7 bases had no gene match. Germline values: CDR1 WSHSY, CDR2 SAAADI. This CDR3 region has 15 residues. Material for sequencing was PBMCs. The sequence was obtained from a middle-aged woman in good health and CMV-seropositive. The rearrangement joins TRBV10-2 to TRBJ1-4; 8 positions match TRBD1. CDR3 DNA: TGCGCCAGCAACGGACAGGGACAGCCTAATGAAAAACTGTTTTTT. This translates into CASNGQGQPNEKLFF.